This TCR beta chain is drawn from a study of cytomegalovirus exposure and HLA in healthy donors. Study background: Genotyping showed 81% of fewer than 500 donors falling in the Caucasian-associated ancestry cluster.

Regarding the study as a whole: The study designated 160 or so TCR beta chains cytomegalovirus-associated. One later analysis reportedly identified an Asian-associated ancestry cluster that showed fewer N-insertions than the approximately 670-donor mean.

This PCR relied on a set of 60 Vbeta primers and 13 Jbeta primers. Sequencing used immunoSEQ multiplex PCR; TCRdb keeps in-frame clones, though not all of them. The repertoire has some 120,000 clones, under 85% of them found once; the top ten carry over 1.5%. Trimming cost V 6 bases and J 0 bases, with 8 bases left between them. This CDR3 has 13 residues. From germline, CDR1 is MNHNS and CDR2 SASEGT. Worth noting for this clone: Its antigen is unidentified.

This TCR was recovered from a woman younger than 30 in good health and CMV-seronegative. What was sequenced was PBMCs. The chain recombines TRBV6-1 with TRBJ1-1; D unresolved. Here the CDR3 reads CASRWALNTEAFF. DNA for the CDR3: TGTGCCAGCAGATGGGCCTTGAACACTGAAGCTTTCTTT.